These T cell receptor beta chains were read from a single sample in a study of technical replicates of blood from several donors. Sequenced by immunoSEQ multiplex PCR; TCRdb stores in-frame clones only, minus some. The table lists some 80,000 clones, 90% to 95% of them singletons, with approximately 0.42% in the top ten. The source material was T cells isolated from PBMCs. All receptors derive from a human donor in good health. CDR3s include the opening cysteine and the closing phenylalanine or tryptophan. D genes are given only for firm matches. Not every row has a clone size; where given, it reads once, few, many or a size class.

j_call v_call clone_size d_call cdr3_aa cdr3_nt
TRBJ1-5 TRBV27 few NA CASKVYGVGRLDQPQHF TGTGCCAGCAAGGTATACGGGGTCGGGAGATTAGACCAGCCCCAGCATTTT
TRBJ2-7 TRBV7-2 NA NA CASSLYRSSYEQYF TGTGCCAGCAGCTTATACAGGAGCTCCTACGAGCAGTACTTC
TRBJ2-1 TRBV5-1 NA NA CASREGGGNEQFF TGCGCCAGCAGGGAGGGAGGGGGCAATGAGCAGTTCTTC
TRBJ2-7 TRBV2 NA TRBD2 CASSQIRTSSSYEQYF TGTGCCAGCAGTCAGATACGGACTAGCTCCTCCTACGAGCAGTACTTC
TRBJ1-1 TRBV18 few NA CASSPSTDMNTEAFF TGTGCCAGCTCACCCTCGACAGACATGAACACTGAAGCTTTCTTT
TRBJ1-2 TRBV13 NA NA CASSLRAVANYGYTF TGTGCCAGCAGCCTTAGAGCCGTTGCTAACTATGGCTACACCTTC
TRBJ2-5 TRBV2 NA NA CASSVGRQQETQYF TGTGCCAGCAGCGTCGGGAGACAACAAGAGACCCAGTACTTC
TRBJ2-3 TRBV6-4 NA TRBD2 CASSETSGSLDTQYF TGTGCCAGCAGTGAAACTAGCGGGAGTTTGGATACGCAGTATTTT
TRBJ2-1 TRBV27 once NA CASGARDSQFF TGTGCCAGTGGGGCCCGGGACTCTCAGTTCTTC
TRBJ2-7 TRBV6-1 medium-sized TRBD1 CASSEARGGTGLYEQYF TGTGCCAGCAGTGAAGCGAGGGGGGGGACAGGGCTCTACGAGCAGTACTTC
TRBJ2-1 TRBV6-5 NA TRBD2 CASRYRLAGGNEQFF TGTGCCAGCAGGTACCGACTAGCGGGAGGGAATGAGCAGTTCTTC
TRBJ2-2 TRBV2 NA NA CAIELDTGELFF TGTGCCATAGAACTAGACACCGGGGAGCTGTTTTTT
TRBJ1-5 TRBV27 NA TRBD1 CASSLFGQGALAQPQHF TGTGCCAGCAGTTTGTTCGGACAGGGGGCGCTGGCTCAGCCCCAGCATTTT
TRBJ2-5 TRBV6-5 NA TRBD1 CASSYNRQGGETQYF TGTGCCAGCAGTTACAACCGACAGGGTGGGGAGACCCAGTACTTC
TRBJ1-5 TRBV2 few NA CASSEGQSNQPQHF TGTGCCAGCAGTGAAGGACAGTCCAATCAGCCCCAGCATTTT
TRBJ2-7 TRBV11-2 once NA CASGGWPAPNEQYF TGTGCCAGCGGGGGGTGGCCGGCCCCTAACGAGCAGTACTTC
TRBJ2-7 TRBV10-1 NA NA CASSEQAPLHEQYF TGCGCCAGCAGTGAGCAGGCTCCTCTGCACGAGCAGTACTTC
TRBJ2-2 TRBV7-9 NA TRBD2 CASSPGLAGITGELFF TGTGCCAGCAGCCCAGGACTAGCGGGAATAACCGGGGAGCTGTTTTTT
TRBJ2-5 TRBV11-3 NA TRBD2 CASSLGEGETQYF TGTGCCAGCAGTTTAGGGGAGGGAGAGACCCAGTACTTC
TRBJ1-1 TRBV10-3 NA NA CAISEGQPPEAFF TGTGCCATCAGTGAGGGACAGCCACCTGAAGCTTTCTTT
TRBJ2-5 TRBV4-3 NA NA CASSQELQQETQYF TGCGCCAGCAGCCAAGAGCTACAGCAAGAGACCCAGTACTTC
TRBJ2-2 TRBV5-1 NA NA CASSQVVGTGELFF TGCGCCAGCAGCCAAGTAGTCGGTACCGGGGAGCTGTTTTTT
TRBJ2-3 TRBV9 NA TRBD1 CASSDPKGGQGIDTQYF TGTGCCAGCAGCGACCCAAAAGGGGGACAGGGGATAGATACGCAGTATTTT
TRBJ2-7 TRBV29-1 NA TRBD1 CSVAGTGKTYEQYF TGCAGCGTAGCCGGGACAGGCAAAACCTACGAGCAGTACTTC
TRBJ1-5 TRBV27 NA TRBD1 CASSLYGTGKLSQPQHF TGTGCTAGCTCTCTTTATGGGACAGGGAAACTTAGTCAGCCCCAGCATTTT
TRBJ1-1 TRBV28 NA TRBD1 CASSSPDPTGWDTEAFF TGTGCCAGCAGTTCCCCAGATCCGACAGGGTGGGACACTGAAGCTTTCTTT
TRBJ2-3 TRBV11-3 NA TRBD2 CASSLSYAREGDTQYF TGTGCCAGCAGCTTATCGTACGCGCGGGAGGGAGATACGCAGTATTTT
TRBJ1-1 TRBV11-3 NA NA CASSLSTSEAFF TGTGCCAGCAGCTTATCAACAAGTGAAGCTTTCTTT
TRBJ2-7 TRBV28 NA TRBD1 CASDGIQGASYEQYF TGTGCCAGCGACGGTATCCAGGGGGCTTCTTACGAGCAGTACTTC
TRBJ1-2 TRBV29-1 NA NA CSVEPQGLNYGYTF TGCAGCGTTGAGCCTCAGGGACTTAACTATGGCTACACCTTC
TRBJ1-5 TRBV5-5 NA TRBD1 CASSLGPGQGGQPQHF TGTGCCAGCAGCTTGGGGCCGGGACAGGGCGGACAGCCCCAGCATTTT
TRBJ2-2 TRBV4-2 NA TRBD1 CATGTGVTGELFF TGTGCCACTGGGACAGGGGTGACCGGGGAGCTGTTTTTT
TRBJ2-7 TRBV5-5 NA NA CASSLAARGMSEQYF TGTGCCAGCAGCTTGGCGGCCCGGGGGATGAGCGAGCAGTACTTC
TRBJ2-7 TRBV29-1 NA NA CSVGTGNEQYF TGCAGCGTCGGTACAGGGAACGAGCAGTACTTC
TRBJ2-3 TRBV5-1 NA TRBD1 CASSFRDREYTQYF TGCGCCAGCAGCTTCCGGGACAGGGAATATACGCAGTATTTT
TRBJ1-2 TRBV4-2 NA NA CASSQGAGYGYTF TGTGCCAGCAGCCAAGGGGCAGGGTATGGCTACACCTTC
TRBJ2-7 TRBV7-9 NA TRBD1 CASSSGTVIREQYF TGTGCCAGCAGCTCCGGGACAGTAATCCGCGAGCAGTACTTC
TRBJ2-4 TRBV6-5 NA NA CASSKEGNIQYF TGTGCCAGCTCTAAGGAGGGAAACATTCAGTACTTC
TRBJ2-7 TRBV2 NA NA CASRGRSTVDEQYF TGTGCCAGCAGAGGGAGGAGTACTGTCGACGAGCAGTACTTC
TRBJ2-2 TRBV9 NA TRBD2 CASSAQAGGGTGELFF TGTGCCAGCAGCGCCCAAGCGGGAGGGGGCACCGGGGAGCTGTTTTTT
TRBJ1-1 TRBV19 NA TRBD1 CASSVGQGGTEAFF TGTGCCAGTAGTGTCGGACAGGGGGGGACTGAAGCTTTCTTT
TRBJ2-7 TRBV11-2 NA TRBD2 CACSDPSGTSGTYEQYF TGTGCCTGTTCGGATCCTTCCGGGACTAGCGGGACCTACGAGCAGTACTTC
TRBJ1-4 TRBV18 NA NA CASSPVAATNEKLFF TGTGCCAGCTCCCCCGTGGCAGCAACTAATGAAAAACTGTTTTTT
TRBJ2-4 TRBV4-2 NA TRBD2 CASSQAGTSGTVNIQYF TGTGCCAGCAGCCAGGCCGGGACTAGCGGGACCGTAAACATTCAGTACTTC
TRBJ1-2 TRBV28 NA NA CASSSPGGYSLYGYTF TGTGCCAGCAGTTCCCCTGGGGGGTACTCCCTCTATGGCTACACCTTC
TRBJ2-7 TRBV27 NA NA CASSVGHRPYEQYF TGTGCCAGCAGTGTCGGACATCGACCCTACGAGCAGTACTTC
TRBJ2-7 TRBV4-1 NA NA CASSQEQDSYEQYF TGCGCCAGCAGCCAAGAGCAGGACTCCTACGAGCAGTACTTC
TRBJ2-1 TRBV7-9 NA TRBD1 CASSLEGTGPYNEQFF TGTGCCAGCAGCTTAGAAGGGACAGGGCCCTACAATGAGCAGTTCTTC
TRBJ2-1 TRBV6-6 NA TRBD1 CASSTQGNEQFF TGTGCCAGCAGTACACAGGGGAATGAGCAGTTCTTC
TRBJ1-5 TRBV29-1 NA TRBD1 CSVAQGNSNQPQHF TGCAGCGTTGCACAGGGGAATAGCAATCAGCCCCAGCATTTT
TRBJ1-1 TRBV11-2 few TRBD1 CASSRGQGTEAFF TGTGCCAGCAGCCGAGGACAGGGCACTGAAGCTTTCTTT
TRBJ2-3 TRBV7-6 NA TRBD2 CASSFSGRPIDTQYF TGTGCCAGCAGCTTTAGCGGGAGGCCGATAGATACGCAGTATTTT
TRBJ1-1 TRBV7-3 NA TRBD1 CASSFTQGNEAFF TGTGCCAGCAGCTTCACACAGGGGAACGAAGCTTTCTTT
TRBJ2-1 TRBV13 NA TRBD2 CASSLSGSSYNEQFF TGTGCCAGCAGCCTCAGCGGGAGCTCCTACAATGAGCAGTTCTTC